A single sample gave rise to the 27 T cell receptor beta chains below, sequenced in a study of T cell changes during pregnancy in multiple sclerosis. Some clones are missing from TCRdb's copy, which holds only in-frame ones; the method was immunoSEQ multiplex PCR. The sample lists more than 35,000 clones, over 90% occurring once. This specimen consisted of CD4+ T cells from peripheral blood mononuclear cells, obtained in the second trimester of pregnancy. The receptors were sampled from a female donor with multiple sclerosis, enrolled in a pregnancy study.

CDR3 protein: CASSPELAGGLEQYF. CDR3 DNA: TGTGCCAGCAGCCCCGAACTAGCGGGAGGGCTCGAGCAGTACTTC. V usage is TRBV7-6 and J usage is TRBJ2-7; TRBD2 matches 13 bases. V gave up 5 bases and J gave up 6 bases; unmatched junction bases: 7. Per germline, CDR1 SGHVS and CDR2 FNYEAQ. The length of the CDR3 is 15 residues.

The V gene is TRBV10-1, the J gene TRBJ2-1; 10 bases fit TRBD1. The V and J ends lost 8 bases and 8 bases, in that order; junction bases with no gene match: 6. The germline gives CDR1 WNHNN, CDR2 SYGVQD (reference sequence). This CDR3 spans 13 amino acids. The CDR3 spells CASGTGASDEQFF. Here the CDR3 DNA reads TGCGCCAGCGGGACAGGGGCTTCCGATGAGCAGTTCTTC.

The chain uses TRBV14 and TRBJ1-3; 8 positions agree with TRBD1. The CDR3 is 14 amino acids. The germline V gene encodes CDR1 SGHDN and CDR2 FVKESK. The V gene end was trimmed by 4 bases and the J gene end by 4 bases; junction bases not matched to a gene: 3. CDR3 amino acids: CASSPQGAGNTIYF. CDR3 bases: TGTGCCAGCAGCCCTCAGGGGGCCGGAAACACCATATATTTT.

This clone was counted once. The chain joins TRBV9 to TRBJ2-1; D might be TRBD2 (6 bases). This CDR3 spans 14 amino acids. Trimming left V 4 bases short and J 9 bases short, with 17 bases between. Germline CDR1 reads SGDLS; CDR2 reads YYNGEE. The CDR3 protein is CASSPAAGRGEQFF. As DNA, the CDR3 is TGTGCCAGCAGCCCCGCCGCGGGAAGGGGTGAGCAGTTCTTC. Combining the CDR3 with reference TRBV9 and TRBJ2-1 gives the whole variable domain DSGVTQTPKHLITATGQRVTLRCSPRSGDLSVYWYQQSLDQGLQFLIQYYNGEERAKGNILERFSAQQFPDLHSELNLSSLELGDSALYFCASSPAAGRGEQFFGPGTRLTVL.

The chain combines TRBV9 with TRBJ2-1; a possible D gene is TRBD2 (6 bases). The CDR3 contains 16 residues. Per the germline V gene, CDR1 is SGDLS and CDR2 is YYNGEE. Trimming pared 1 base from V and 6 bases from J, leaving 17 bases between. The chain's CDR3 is CASSVNRGSLTNEQFF. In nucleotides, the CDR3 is TGTGCCAGCAGCGTAAATCGGGGGTCTTTAACCAATGAGCAGTTCTTC.

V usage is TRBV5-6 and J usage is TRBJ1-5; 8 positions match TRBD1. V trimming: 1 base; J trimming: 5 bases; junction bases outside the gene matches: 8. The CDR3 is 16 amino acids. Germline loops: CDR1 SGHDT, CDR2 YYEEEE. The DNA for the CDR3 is TGTGCCAGCAGCTTGAGGGGGCAGGGGGCCTATCAGCCCCAGCATTTT. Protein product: CASSLRGQGAYQPQHF.

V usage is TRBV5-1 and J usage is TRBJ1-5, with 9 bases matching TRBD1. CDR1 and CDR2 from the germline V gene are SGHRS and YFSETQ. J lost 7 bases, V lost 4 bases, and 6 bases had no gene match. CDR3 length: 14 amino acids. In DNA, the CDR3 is TGCGCCAGCAGCCTAGGACAGGGGACGCAGCCCCAGCATTTT. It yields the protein CASSLGQGTQPQHF.

The CDR3 DNA is TGCGCCAGCAGCCAAGATATGAGGTTCGAGCAGTACTTC. It is translated as CASSQDMRFEQYF. The rearrangement links TRBV4-1 to TRBJ2-7; no clear D. V gave up 0 bases and J gave up 6 bases, with 9 bases separating them. CDR1 and CDR2 from the germline V gene are MGHRA and YSYEKL. The CDR3 spans 13 residues.

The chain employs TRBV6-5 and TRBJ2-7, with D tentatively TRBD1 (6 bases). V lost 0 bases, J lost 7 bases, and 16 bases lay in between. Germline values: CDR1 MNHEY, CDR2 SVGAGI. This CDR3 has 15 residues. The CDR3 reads CASSYSMTGPWEQYF. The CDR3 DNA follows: TGTGCCAGCAGTTACTCTATGACAGGACCCTGGGAGCAGTACTTC.

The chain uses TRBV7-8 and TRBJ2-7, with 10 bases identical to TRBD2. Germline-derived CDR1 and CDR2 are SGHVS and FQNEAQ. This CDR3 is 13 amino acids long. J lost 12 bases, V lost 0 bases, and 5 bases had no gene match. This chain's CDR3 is CASSLAASGSLYF. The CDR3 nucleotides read TGTGCCAGCAGCTTAGCGGCTAGCGGGAGCTTGTACTTC.

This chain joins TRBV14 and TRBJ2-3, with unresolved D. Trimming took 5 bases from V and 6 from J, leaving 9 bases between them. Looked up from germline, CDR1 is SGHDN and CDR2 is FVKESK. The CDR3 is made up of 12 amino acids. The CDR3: CASSEALDTQYF. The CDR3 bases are TGTGCCAGCAGCGAAGCGTTGGATACGCAGTATTTT.

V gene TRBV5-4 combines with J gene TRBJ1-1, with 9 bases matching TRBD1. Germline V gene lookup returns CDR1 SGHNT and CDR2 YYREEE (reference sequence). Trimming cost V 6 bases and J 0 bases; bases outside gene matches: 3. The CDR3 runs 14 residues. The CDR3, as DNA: TGTGCCAGCAACAGGGACAGGGTGAACACTGAAGCTTTCTTT. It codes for CASNRDRVNTEAFF. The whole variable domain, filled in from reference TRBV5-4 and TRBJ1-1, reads ETGVTQSPTHLIKTRGQQVTLRCSSQSGHNTVSWYQQALGQGPQFIFQYYREEENGRGNFPPRFSGLQFPNYSSELNVNALELDDSALYLCASNRDRVNTEAFFGQGTRLTVV.

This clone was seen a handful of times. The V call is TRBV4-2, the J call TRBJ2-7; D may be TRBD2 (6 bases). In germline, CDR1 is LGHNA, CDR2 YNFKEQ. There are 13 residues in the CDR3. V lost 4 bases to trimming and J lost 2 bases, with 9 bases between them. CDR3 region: CASSPASAYEQYF. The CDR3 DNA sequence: TGTGCCAGCAGCCCCGCTAGCGCCTACGAGCAGTACTTC.

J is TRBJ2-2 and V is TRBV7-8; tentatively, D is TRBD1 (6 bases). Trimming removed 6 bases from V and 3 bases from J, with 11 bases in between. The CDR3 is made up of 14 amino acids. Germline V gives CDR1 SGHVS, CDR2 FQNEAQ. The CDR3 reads CASSWGPDTGELFF. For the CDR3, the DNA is TGTGCCAGCAGTTGGGGGCCGGACACCGGGGAGCTGTTTTTT.

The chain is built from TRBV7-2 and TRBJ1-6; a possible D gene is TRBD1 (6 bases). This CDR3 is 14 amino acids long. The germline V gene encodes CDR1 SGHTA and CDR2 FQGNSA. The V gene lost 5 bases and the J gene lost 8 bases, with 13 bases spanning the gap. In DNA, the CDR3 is TGTGCCAGCAGCGTACAGGGATGGGATTCACCCCTCCACTTT. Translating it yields CASSVQGWDSPLHF.

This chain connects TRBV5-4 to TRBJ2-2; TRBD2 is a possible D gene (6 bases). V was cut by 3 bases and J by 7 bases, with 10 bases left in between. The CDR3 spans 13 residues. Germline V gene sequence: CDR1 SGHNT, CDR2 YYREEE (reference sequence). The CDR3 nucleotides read TGTGCCAGCAGCTGGGGGGAGGACGGGGAGCTGTTTTTT. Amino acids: CASSWGEDGELFF.

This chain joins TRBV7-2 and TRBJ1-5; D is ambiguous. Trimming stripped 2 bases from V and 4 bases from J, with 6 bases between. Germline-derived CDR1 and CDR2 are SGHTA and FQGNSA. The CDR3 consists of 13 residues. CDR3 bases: TGTGCCAGCAGCTTACTTTTAAATCAGCCCCAGCATTTT. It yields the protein CASSLLLNQPQHF.

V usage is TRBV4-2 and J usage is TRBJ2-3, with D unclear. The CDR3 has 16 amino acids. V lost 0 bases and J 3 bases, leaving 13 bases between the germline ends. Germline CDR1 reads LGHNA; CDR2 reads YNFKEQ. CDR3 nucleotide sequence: TGTGCCAGCAGCCAAGAACTACCGCCAAGGACAGATACGCAGTATTTT. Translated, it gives CASSQELPPRTDTQYF.

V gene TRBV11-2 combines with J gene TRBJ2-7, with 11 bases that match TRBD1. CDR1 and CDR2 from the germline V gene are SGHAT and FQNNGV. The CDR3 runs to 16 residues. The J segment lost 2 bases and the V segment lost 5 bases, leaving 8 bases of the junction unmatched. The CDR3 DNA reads TGTGCCAGCAGCGCCCGGGACAGGGGGGACCCCTACGAGCAGTACTTC. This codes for CASSARDRGDPYEQYF. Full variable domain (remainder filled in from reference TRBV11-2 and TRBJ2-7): EAGVAQSPRYKIIEKRQSVAFWCNPISGHATLYWYQQILGQGPKLLIQFQNNGVVDDSQLPKDRFSAERLKGVDSTLKIQPAKLEDSAVYLCASSARDRGDPYEQYFGPGTRLTVT.

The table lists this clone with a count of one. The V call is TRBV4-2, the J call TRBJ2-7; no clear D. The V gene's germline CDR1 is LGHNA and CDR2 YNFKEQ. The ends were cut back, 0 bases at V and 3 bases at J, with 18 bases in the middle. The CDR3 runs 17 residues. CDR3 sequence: CASSQDNSLDSRYEQYF. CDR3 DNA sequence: TGTGCCAGCAGCCAAGATAATTCCCTAGATTCGCGCTACGAGCAGTACTTC.

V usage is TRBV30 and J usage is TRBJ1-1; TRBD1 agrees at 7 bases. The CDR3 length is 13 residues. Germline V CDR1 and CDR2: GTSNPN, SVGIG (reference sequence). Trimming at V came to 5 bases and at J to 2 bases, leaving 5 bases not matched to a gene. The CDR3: CAWGRGPNTEAFF. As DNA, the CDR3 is TGTGCCTGGGGAAGGGGGCCTAACACTGAAGCTTTCTTT.

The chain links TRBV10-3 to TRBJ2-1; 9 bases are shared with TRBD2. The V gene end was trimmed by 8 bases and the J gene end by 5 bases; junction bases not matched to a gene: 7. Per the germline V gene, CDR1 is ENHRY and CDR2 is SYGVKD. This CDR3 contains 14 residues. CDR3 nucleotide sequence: TGTGCCATCCTAGGCGGGAGGGCCAACAATGAGCAGTTCTTC. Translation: CAILGGRANNEQFF.

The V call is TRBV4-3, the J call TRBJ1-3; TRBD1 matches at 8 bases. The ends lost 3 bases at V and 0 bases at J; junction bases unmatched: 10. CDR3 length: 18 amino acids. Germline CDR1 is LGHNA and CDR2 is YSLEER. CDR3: CASSHGPSQGASGNTIYF. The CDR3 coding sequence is TGCGCCAGCAGCCATGGACCCTCCCAGGGGGCCTCTGGAAACACCATATATTTT.

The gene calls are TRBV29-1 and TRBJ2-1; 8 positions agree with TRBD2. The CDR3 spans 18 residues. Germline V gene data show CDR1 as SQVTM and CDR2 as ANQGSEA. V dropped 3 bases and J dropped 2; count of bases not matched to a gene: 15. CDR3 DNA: TGCAGCGTTGAGGGGTATGACCTAGCGGGCCACCCCTACAATGAGCAGTTCTTC. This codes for CSVEGYDLAGHPYNEQFF.

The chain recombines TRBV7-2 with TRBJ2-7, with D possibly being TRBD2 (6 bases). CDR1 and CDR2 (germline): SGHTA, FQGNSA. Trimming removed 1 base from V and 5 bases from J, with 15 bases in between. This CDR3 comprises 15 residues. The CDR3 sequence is CASSLEVAGRHEQYF. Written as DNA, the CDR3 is TGTGCCAGCAGCTTAGAAGTCGCGGGACGGCACGAGCAGTACTTC.

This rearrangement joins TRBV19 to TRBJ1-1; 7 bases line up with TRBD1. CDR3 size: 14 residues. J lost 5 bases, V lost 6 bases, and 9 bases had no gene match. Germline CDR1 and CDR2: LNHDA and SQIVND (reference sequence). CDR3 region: CASSLTGKRTEAFF. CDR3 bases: TGTGCCAGTAGCCTGACAGGGAAAAGGACTGAAGCTTTCTTT. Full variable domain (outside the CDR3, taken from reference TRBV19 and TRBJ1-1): DGGITQSPKYLFRKEGQNVTLSCEQNLNHDAMYWYRQDPGQGLRLIYYSQIVNDFQKGDIAEGYSVSREKKESFPLTVTSAQKNPTAFYLCASSLTGKRTEAFFGQGTRLTVV.

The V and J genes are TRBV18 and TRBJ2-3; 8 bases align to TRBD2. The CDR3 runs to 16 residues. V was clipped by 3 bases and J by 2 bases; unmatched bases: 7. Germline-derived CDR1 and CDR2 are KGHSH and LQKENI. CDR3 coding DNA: TGTGCCAGCTCACCTTTGGCGGGAGGTTTCACAGATACGCAGTATTTT. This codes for CASSPLAGGFTDTQYF. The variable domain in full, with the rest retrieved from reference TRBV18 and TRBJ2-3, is NAGVMQNPRHLVRRRGQEARLRCSPMKGHSHVYWYRQLPEEGLKFMVYLQKENIIDESGMPKERFSAEFPKEGPSILRIQQVVRGDSAAYFCASSPLAGGFTDTQYFGPGTRLTVL.